This T cell receptor beta chain appears in the sequencing data of a study of shared clonotypes between healthy human individuals. From CD4+ cells came CD45RA+ naive and CD45RA-negative memory subsets. Method: immunoSEQ multiplex PCR; TCRdb's copy keeps in-frame clones and lacks some. This sample yields approximately 2.5 million clones, of which more than 90% are seen a single time; around 0.14% belongs to the top ten. The V and J ends lost 7 bases and 2 bases, in that order; junction bases with no gene match: 5. This CDR3 is 14 amino acids long. Germline V CDR1 and CDR2: SNHLY, FYNNEI. This rearrangement joins TRBV2 to TRBJ1-3, with TRBD1 matching 7 bases. This receptor was identified in a man between 18 and 35 years old in good health. Sequencing input: naive CD4+ T cells sorted from blood. Noted subset: CD45RA+ positively selected. The CDR3 here is CASIEGAPGNTIYF. In DNA form, the CDR3 reads TGTGCCAGCATCGAGGGGGCGCCTGGAAACACCATATATTTT.